This T cell receptor (beta chain) was sequenced during a study of blood T cells in healthy people across ages. Study overall: Per two T cells, about one barcoded beta molecule was captured through template switching. Study-level results: Older individuals had lower TCR beta diversity per million T cells (the decline was roughly linear).

This CDR3 spans 16 amino acids. V lost 4 bases and J 5 bases, leaving 18 bases between the germline ends. The germline V gene encodes CDR1 SGHKS and CDR2 YYEKEE (reference sequence). A second PCR of 7 to 11 cycles used a sample-barcoded 5' primer and a J-beta primer mix. Tagging of each cDNA molecule was performed by a template-switch adaptor with 12 random nucleotides. Via MiXCR, TCRdb re-called the 5' RACE reads, giving one row per CDR3 protein. The profile shows approximately 2,000,000 distinct CDR3 sequences, 30% to 40% of them singletons. Concerning this clonotype: Its antigen is unknown.

The clonotype comes from a human donor in good health. The rearrangement links TRBV5-5 to TRBJ1-4, with D perhaps TRBD1 (5 bases). The sample was blood. The CDR3 nucleotides are TGTGCCAGCAGCCTCAATCCAGGGACTCGGAATGAAAAACTGTTTTTT. Its protein is CASSLNPGTRNEKLFF.